This TCR beta chain originates from a study of T cell responses to AZD1222 COVID-19 vaccine. This clone has only a few counts. What it binds is unknown. This CDR3 contains 16 residues. CDR1 is MNHEY and CDR2 is SMNVEV in the germline V gene (reference sequence). After removal of 0 bases from V and 2 bases from J, the junction contained 5 bases not matched to a gene. Findings and limits, study-wide: Repertoire samples came only from after the peak T cell response.

Measured with immunoSEQ multiplex PCR; TCRdb has only the in-frame clones, and not every one. Of more than 80,000 clones in the sample, approximately 83% were seen once. The sequence was collected from an adult who received the AZD1222 COVID-19 vaccine. The input for sequencing was peripheral blood, taken 28 days after the second AZD1222 dose. The rearrangement joins TRBV27 to TRBJ2-3; 7 nucleotides agree with TRBD2. For the CDR3, the DNA is TGTGCCAGCAGTTTATCAGCTAGCGGAACCACAGATACGCAGTATTTT. This gives the protein CASSLSASGTTDTQYF.